Below are 29 T cell receptor beta chains sequenced from a single sample in a study of cytomegalovirus exposure and HLA in healthy donors. Sequenced by immunoSEQ multiplex PCR; TCRdb stores in-frame clones only, minus some. The sample shows about 330,000 clones, just over 85% of them seen only once. The sample comprised PBMCs. The receptor source for this set is a young woman in good health and CMV-seronegative.

The chain employs TRBV7-2 and TRBJ2-3; D is unresolved. V lost 1 base to trimming and J lost 2 bases, with 10 bases between them. The CDR3 is 15 residues long. Germline V gene sequence: CDR1 SGHTA, CDR2 FQGNSA. The CDR3 DNA reads as TGTGCCAGCAGCTTAGGCCTAGGATCCACAGATACGCAGTATTTT. This sequence encodes CASSLGLGSTDTQYF.

The chain employs TRBV2 and TRBJ1-3; 7 positions agree with TRBD1. The CDR3 loop spans 18 amino acids. V lost 2 bases, J lost 0 bases, and 10 bases stayed unmatched. Germline V gives CDR1 SNHLY, CDR2 FYNNEI. DNA for the CDR3: TGTGCCAGCAGTGAAATTTGGACAGGAGGGAGCTCTGGAAACACCATATATTTT. It translates to CASSEIWTGGSSGNTIYF. Full variable domain (remainder filled in from reference TRBV2 and TRBJ1-3): EPEVTQTPSHQVTQMGQEVILRCVPISNHLYFYWYRQILGQKVEFLVSFYNNEISEKSEIFDDQFSVERPDGSNFTLKIRSTKLEDSAMYFCASSEIWTGGSSGNTIYFGEGSWLTVV.

The rearrangement joins TRBV2 to TRBJ2-7; 8 bases agree with TRBD2. Unmatched junction bases numbered 13, after V lost 8 bases and J lost 4 bases. The CDR3 runs 15 residues. In germline, CDR1 is SNHLY, CDR2 FYNNEI. In DNA, the CDR3 is TGTGCCAGCGGGTTACCGCGAGCGGGAGCTTACGAGCAGTACTTC. Translated, it gives CASGLPRAGAYEQYF. The full variable domain, with the rest looked up from reference TRBV2 and TRBJ2-7, is EPEVTQTPSHQVTQMGQEVILRCVPISNHLYFYWYRQILGQKVEFLVSFYNNEISEKSEIFDDQFSVERPDGSNFTLKIRSTKLEDSAMYFCASGLPRAGAYEQYFGPGTRLTVT.

The rearrangement joins TRBV6-5 to TRBJ2-3; D might be TRBD2 (6 bases). Per the germline V gene, CDR1 is MNHEY and CDR2 is SVGAGI. This CDR3 is 15 amino acids long. V was pared by 7 bases and J by 1 base, with 15 bases between. CDR3 protein: CASIGGGIGTDTQYF. In nucleotides, the CDR3 is TGTGCCAGCATCGGTGGCGGGATCGGCACAGATACGCAGTATTTT.

V is TRBV10-1 and J is TRBJ1-5; maybe TRBD1 (6 bases). Germline V CDR1 and CDR2: WNHNN, SYGVQD (reference sequence). CDR3 length: 16 residues. V was cut by 10 bases and J by 0 bases, with 19 bases left in between. This CDR3 is CATRTEDLYSNQPQHF. CDR3 coding DNA: TGCGCCACCCGGACAGAAGACTTGTATAGCAATCAGCCCCAGCATTTT.

The chain employs TRBV7-3 and TRBJ2-3, with 9 bases matching TRBD2. The trim removed 5 bases at V and 0 bases at J, leaving 3 bases unmatched. This CDR3 is built from 15 residues. CDR1 and CDR2 from the germline V gene are SGHTA and FQGTGA. The chain's CDR3 is CASSTLAGSTDTQYF. CDR3 nucleotide sequence: TGTGCCAGCAGCACTCTAGCGGGGAGCACAGATACGCAGTATTTT.

The rearrangement joins TRBV13 to TRBJ2-2, with a tentative D call TRBD1 (6 bases). This CDR3 has 15 amino acids. Per the germline V gene, CDR1 is PRHDT and CDR2 is FYEKMQ (reference sequence). V lost 5 bases and J lost 3, with 13 bases in between. CDR3 nucleotides: TGTGCCAGCAGCCTGAGGGGGTTCGACACCGGGGAGCTGTTTTTT. Protein sequence: CASSLRGFDTGELFF.

The chain carries TRBV11-3 and TRBJ2-7; 8 bases are a match to TRBD1. With 3 bases clipped from V and 1 base from J, the junction kept 2 bases outside the gene matches. The germline CDR1 and CDR2 sequences are SGHNT and YENEEA. This CDR3 has 14 amino acids. CDR3 in DNA: TGTGCCAGCAGCTTTGGACAGGGTTCCTACGAGCAGTACTTC. Protein product: CASSFGQGSYEQYF.

This chain connects TRBV19 to TRBJ1-1; the match to TRBD1 covers 8 bases. The CDR3 has 15 amino acids. CDR1 LNHDA and CDR2 SQIVND come from the germline V gene (reference sequence). The J segment lost 5 bases and the V segment lost 3 bases, leaving 8 bases of the junction unmatched. CDR3 sequence (DNA): TGTGCCAGTAGTATCGGACAGGGATTGAGTACTGAAGCTTTCTTT. Translation gives CASSIGQGLSTEAFF.

The rearrangement links TRBV27 to TRBJ2-5; 10 nucleotides line up with TRBD2. The germline CDR1 and CDR2 sequences are MNHEY and SMNVEV (reference sequence). The CDR3 contains 14 residues. V lost 2 bases and J lost 5; bases outside the gene matches: 2. This CDR3 reads CASSLLAGDETQYF. CDR3 DNA sequence: TGTGCCAGCAGTTTACTAGCGGGAGATGAGACCCAGTACTTC.

This rearrangement joins TRBV6-5 to TRBJ2-3, with 14 bases fitting TRBD2. V was pared by 6 bases and J by 4 bases, with 3 bases of the junction left unmatched. The CDR3 has 15 amino acids. CDR1 and CDR2 (germline): MNHEY, SVGAGI. The CDR3 DNA follows: TGTGCCAGCAGGGGACTAGCGGGAGCGGCAGATACGCAGTATTTT. Translated, it gives CASRGLAGAADTQYF.

This clone has a handful of counts. The chain is built from TRBV13 and TRBJ2-7; 9 positions match TRBD1. The germline V gene encodes CDR1 PRHDT and CDR2 FYEKMQ (reference sequence). The CDR3 length is 17 residues. V shed 6 bases and J 0 bases; nucleotides not matched to a gene: 12. Here the CDR3 DNA reads TGTGCCAGCAGTCCTCGGACAGGGGAGCTTAGCTCCTACGAGCAGTACTTC. Encoded protein: CASSPRTGELSSYEQYF.

This clone was recorded once. The rearrangement joins TRBV4-3 to TRBJ2-3; 14 bases align to TRBD2. This CDR3 spans 17 amino acids. Germline trimming cut 3 bases from V and 8 bases from J; bases unmatched to any gene: 10. Per the germline V gene, CDR1 is LGHNA and CDR2 is YSLEER. CDR3 bases: TGCGCCAGCAGCCACCCGGGACTAGCGGGGGCACGTGGTACGCAGTATTTT. Translation gives CASSHPGLAGARGTQYF.

The chain employs TRBV9 and TRBJ1-1; the match to TRBD1 covers 7 bases. V gave up 3 bases and J gave up 4 bases; unmatched junction bases: 12. The CDR3 spans 16 residues. Germline CDR1 and CDR2: SGDLS and YYNGEE. As DNA, the CDR3 is TGTGCCAGCAGCGCCCGACAGGGCCCTCCGAGCACTGAAGCTTTCTTT. As protein: CASSARQGPPSTEAFF. Full variable domain (missing parts from reference TRBV9 and TRBJ1-1): DSGVTQTPKHLITATGQRVTLRCSPRSGDLSVYWYQQSLDQGLQFLIQYYNGEERAKGNILERFSAQQFPDLHSELNLSSLELGDSALYFCASSARQGPPSTEAFFGQGTRLTVV.

This CDR3 is CASSAIAGVYNEQFF. The CDR3 DNA sequence: TGTGCCAGTAGCGCTATAGCGGGAGTCTACAATGAGCAGTTCTTC. J is TRBJ2-1 and V is TRBV19; 9 nucleotides match TRBD2. The CDR3 covers 15 residues. Trimming removed 6 bases from V and 3 bases from J; junction bases left unmatched: 6. Germline V gene sequence: CDR1 LNHDA, CDR2 SQIVND (reference sequence). The whole variable domain, filled in from reference TRBV19 and TRBJ2-1, reads DGGITQSPKYLFRKEGQNVTLSCEQNLNHDAMYWYRQDPGQGLRLIYYSQIVNDFQKGDIAEGYSVSREKKESFPLTVTSAQKNPTAFYLCASSAIAGVYNEQFFGPGTRLTVL.

The rearrangement uses TRBV11-2 and TRBJ1-2; TRBD1 matches at 9 bases. This CDR3 is 15 amino acids long. The trim removed 5 bases at V and 4 bases at J, leaving 8 bases unmatched. CDR1 and CDR2 (germline): SGHAT, FQNNGV. The chain's CDR3 is CASSHGQGPFYGYTF. In DNA, the CDR3 is TGTGCCAGCAGCCACGGACAGGGGCCATTCTATGGCTACACCTTC.

J is TRBJ2-3 and V is TRBV11-2, with 10 bases identical to TRBD2. Trimming removed 6 bases from V and 1 base from J; junction bases left unmatched: 13. The CDR3 length is 18 residues. CDR1 and CDR2 (germline): SGHAT, FQNNGV. CDR3 amino acids: CASSPRAGGPIGTDTQYF. The CDR3, as DNA: TGTGCCAGCAGTCCCCGAGCGGGAGGGCCGATCGGCACAGATACGCAGTATTTT. The full variable domain, its missing parts supplied by reference TRBV11-2 and TRBJ2-3, is EAGVAQSPRYKIIEKRQSVAFWCNPISGHATLYWYQQILGQGPKLLIQFQNNGVVDDSQLPKDRFSAERLKGVDSTLKIQPAKLEDSAVYLCASSPRAGGPIGTDTQYFGPGTRLTVL.

The V call is TRBV4-3, the J call TRBJ2-2; 7 nucleotides agree with TRBD2. The J segment lost 4 bases and the V segment lost 0 bases, leaving 17 bases of the junction unmatched. The CDR3 is 20 amino acids. The V gene's germline CDR1 is LGHNA and CDR2 YSLEER. The CDR3 DNA sequence: TGCGCCAGCAGCCAAGACGGGGTTGGGGCGGGAGTCCTAGGCACCGGGGAGCTGTTTTTT. It is translated as CASSQDGVGAGVLGTGELFF.

The chain links TRBV28 to TRBJ2-7; D possibly corresponds to TRBD2 (5 bases). Germline V gives CDR1 MDHEN, CDR2 SYDVKM. V lost 11 bases to trimming and J lost 2 bases, with 16 bases between them. This CDR3 comprises 13 residues. Here the CDR3 reads CAVSPRETYEQYF. The CDR3 coding sequence is TGTGCCGTCAGCCCTCGGGAAACCTACGAGCAGTACTTC.

V gene TRBV19 combines with J gene TRBJ2-3; tentatively, D is TRBD2 (6 bases). V lost 8 bases, J lost 3 bases, and 15 bases lay in between. The CDR3 has 14 amino acids. Germline V gene data show CDR1 as LNHDA and CDR2 as SQIVND (reference sequence). The CDR3 DNA is TGTGCCAGTCATGGCGGGAAATTGACAGATACGCAGTATTTT. Its translation is CASHGGKLTDTQYF.

The V and J genes are TRBV7-3 and TRBJ1-2; a possible D gene is TRBD1 (5 bases). Trimming removed 2 bases at V and 8 bases at J, with 15 bases between. The CDR3 totals 14 residues. Germline V gives CDR1 SGHTA, CDR2 FQGTGA. Here the CDR3 DNA reads TGTGCCAGCAGCTTATGGGCAGGGCAAAGAGGCTACACCTTC. Encoded protein: CASSLWAGQRGYTF.

In its sample, this clone was seen once. The junction shows a germline mismatch at one end, possibly a read error. The chain's CDR3 is CASSLATSGSAAYEQYF. The CDR3 DNA is TGTGCCAGCAGCCTAGCGACTAGCGGGAGTGCGGCCTACGAGCAGTACTTC. The chain recombines TRBV7-2 with TRBJ2-7, with 12 bases matching TRBD2. CDR1 is SGHTA, CDR2 FQGNSA, per germline. The CDR3 contains 17 residues.

The gene calls are TRBV28 and TRBJ1-2, with D uncertain. This CDR3 has 15 residues. Looked up from germline, CDR1 is MDHEN and CDR2 is SYDVKM. The germline V and J ends were trimmed by 4 bases and 1 base, with 13 bases remaining between them. CDR3 protein: CASSSYGVINYGYTF. The CDR3 DNA reads as TGTGCCAGCAGTTCCTACGGGGTCATTAACTATGGCTACACCTTC.

The genes are TRBV5-4 and TRBJ2-1, with 9 bases fitting TRBD2. Germline V gene data show CDR1 as SGHNT and CDR2 as YYREEE (reference sequence). CDR3 length equals 17 residues. With 1 base clipped from V and 5 bases from J, the junction kept 10 bases outside the gene matches. For the CDR3, the DNA is TGTGCCAGCAGCTTGAATTGGCGACTAGCGGAAAACAATGAGCAGTTCTTC. Protein sequence: CASSLNWRLAENNEQFF.

This rearrangement joins TRBV5-1 to TRBJ1-3; D not certain. The V end was cut by 7 bases, the J end by 3 bases, with 17 bases between. The CDR3 is made up of 15 amino acids. Per germline, CDR1 SGHRS and CDR2 YFSETQ. This chain's CDR3 is CASGEGSNIGNTIYF. In nucleotides, the CDR3 is TGCGCCAGCGGCGAGGGTAGCAATATTGGAAACACCATATATTTT.

V usage is TRBV28 and J usage is TRBJ2-7; TRBD2 agrees at 7 bases. The germline CDR1 and CDR2 sequences are MDHEN and SYDVKM. CDR3 size: 15 residues. Losses at the gene ends were 4 bases for V and 3 bases for J; bases not matched to a gene: 9. CDR3 DNA sequence: TGTGCCAGCAGTTCCCTGGGTAGCGGGTACTACGAGCAGTACTTC. It translates to CASSSLGSGYYEQYF. Variable domain in full (rest from reference TRBV28 and TRBJ2-7): DVKVTQSSRYLVKRTGEKVFLECVQDMDHENMFWYRQDPGLGLRLIYFSYDVKMKEKGDIPEGYSVSREKKERFSLILESASTNQTSMYLCASSSLGSGYYEQYFGPGTRLTVT.

The chain recombines TRBV29-1 with TRBJ1-1; D remains ambiguous. Between the trimmed V and J ends, which lost 8 bases and 0 bases, there was a span of 13 bases. The CDR3 contains 13 residues. CDR1 and CDR2 from the germline V gene are SQVTM and ANQGSEA. CDR3: CSSRPRMNTEAFF. As DNA, the CDR3 is TGCAGCTCCCGCCCGCGCATGAACACTGAAGCTTTCTTT. The full variable domain, completed using reference TRBV29-1 and TRBJ1-1, is SAVISQKPSRDICQRGTSLTIQCQVDSQVTMMFWYRQQPGQSLTLIATANQGSEATYESGFVIDKFPISRPNLTFSTLTVSNMSPEDSSIYLCSSRPRMNTEAFFGQGTRLTVV.

The chain recombines TRBV2 with TRBJ1-4; D perhaps matches TRBD1 (5 bases). V was trimmed by 2 bases and J by 6 bases, leaving 13 bases between them. Germline V gene lookup returns CDR1 SNHLY and CDR2 FYNNEI. The CDR3 has 15 residues. The CDR3: CASSESGRVDEKLFF. As DNA, the CDR3 is TGTGCCAGCAGTGAAAGTGGCAGGGTTGATGAAAAACTGTTTTTT.

The gene calls are TRBV7-6 and TRBJ2-7, with no clear D. Germline assignment: CDR1 SGHVS and CDR2 FNYEAQ. Trimming shortened V by 7 bases and J by 7 bases, and 14 bases separated the two germline ends. The CDR3 loop spans 12 amino acids. The CDR3 bases are TGTGCCAGCAAGGCCGGGTCCGGGGAGCAGTACTTC. It codes for CASKAGSGEQYF. Full variable domain (remainder filled in from reference TRBV7-6 and TRBJ2-7): GAGVSQSPRYKVTKRGQDVALRCDPISGHVSLYWYRQALGQGPEFLTYFNYEAQQDKSGLPNDRFSAERPEGSISTLTIQRTEQRDSAMYRCASKAGSGEQYFGPGTRLTVT.